This T cell receptor (beta chain) was found in a study of CD8 T cells in ankylosing spondylitis. Regarding the study as a whole: Relatively scarce in peripheral blood, disease-linked clones were CD8+. A motif in TCR beta, a set of about eight highly homologous variants, appeared characteristic of ankylosing spondylitis blood.

TCRdb reanalysed the 5' RACE reads using MiXCR and keeps one entry per CDR3 protein. The top ten clones hold roughly 14% of a sample with approximately 350,000 distinct CDR3 sequences, around 20% of them seen once. Regarding this clonotype: Its antigen remains unidentified.

Looked up from germline, CDR1 is LGHNA and CDR2 is YNFKEQ. This CDR3 has 18 residues. V was shortened by 1 base and J by 0 bases, with 17 bases between the two germline ends. The specimen sequenced was blood, either unsorted or a sorted T cell fraction (not recorded which). The sequence derives from a male donor with ankylosing spondylitis or in good health (not recorded which). The chain combines TRBV4-2 with TRBJ2-3; D is undetermined. CDR3 in amino acids: CASSQGRAQSISTDTQYF. Here the CDR3 DNA reads TGTGCCAGCAGCCAAGGTCGGGCACAGTCCATTAGCACAGATACGCAGTATTTT.